The sequence of this T cell receptor beta chain was determined in a study of cytomegalovirus exposure and HLA in healthy donors. Germline CDR1 reads GTSNPN; CDR2 reads SVGIG (reference sequence). The CDR3 length is 18 residues. V lost 2 bases and J lost 4; bases outside the gene matches: 15. The PCR had 60 Vbeta and 13 Jbeta primers. This table comes from immunoSEQ multiplex PCR, and its TCRdb copy is limited to in-frame clones, with some not included. The data contain approximately 100,000 clones, 70% to 80% of them singletons. The sequence came from a man aged 55-75 years in good health and CMV-seropositive. Sample: PBMCs. The rearrangement joins TRBV30 to TRBJ2-5, with TRBD2 identical over 11 bases. The CDR3 bases are TGTGCCTGGAGTACCCTAGCGGGGGGCGTTCTGTGGGGAGAGACCCAGTACTTC. Translation gives CAWSTLAGGVLWGETQYF.